A single sample is the source of the 27 T cell receptor beta chains below, sequenced in a study of identical twins. TCRdb recomputed calls from the 5' RACE reads with MiXCR, one row per CDR3 protein. The sample contains about 450,000 distinct CDR3 sequences, about a fifth of which appear only once. Sequences were obtained from naive T cells sorted from blood. These TCRs come from a man aged 50-60 years in good health.

The V gene is TRBV4-3, the J gene TRBJ2-6; no clear D gene. Germline V CDR1 and CDR2: LGHNA, YSLEER. The CDR3 extends over 17 amino acids. Trimming left V 1 base short and J 0 bases short, with 10 bases between. CDR3 sequence: CASSQVLASSGANVLTF. Written as DNA, the CDR3 is TGCGCCAGCAGCCAAGTTTTAGCAAGCTCTGGGGCCAACGTCCTGACTTTC.

This clonotype has more than one count but fewer than ten. The rearrangement joins TRBV5-6 to TRBJ2-2; 12 bases line up with TRBD2. V lost 0 bases to trimming and J lost 4 bases; unmatched junction nucleotides: 7. The CDR3 runs 18 residues. Germline CDR1 and CDR2: SGHDT and YYEEEE. The DNA of the CDR3 is TGTGCCAGCAGCTTGGCGCTAGCGGGGGGGCTGAGCACCGGGGAGCTGTTTTTT. Protein: CASSLALAGGLSTGELFF.

Of note for this clonotype: This may come from a read error, since a much larger clone is one base off. This chain connects TRBV18 to TRBJ2-1; 8 bases are shared with TRBD2. With 9 bases clipped from V and 4 bases from J, the junction kept 11 bases outside the gene matches. Germline V gene data show CDR1 as KGHSH and CDR2 as LQKENI. The CDR3 has 15 residues. The CDR3 DNA follows: TGTGCCAGATCGCAGACTAGCGAACTTTACAATGAGCAGTTCTTC. Amino acids: CARSQTSELYNEQFF. Full variable domain (missing parts from reference TRBV18 and TRBJ2-1): NAGVMQNPRHLVRRRGQEARLRCSPMKGHSHVYWYRQLPEEGLKFMVYLQKENIIDESGMPKERFSAEFPKEGPSILRIQQVVRGDSAAYFCARSQTSELYNEQFFGPGTRLTVL.

This clonotype was seen repeatedly, ten times or more. Here the CDR3 DNA reads TGTGCCACCAGCATCGGCCTGGGTCGATCCTACAATGAGCAGTTCTTC. It codes for CATSIGLGRSYNEQFF. The rearrangement links TRBV15 to TRBJ2-1; no clear D. The germline V gene encodes CDR1 LNHNV and CDR2 YYDKDF (reference sequence). V was clipped by 4 bases and J by 1 base, with 14 bases between them. The CDR3 length is 16 residues.

The CDR3 loop reads CASSYSGQGLSDEQYF. In DNA, the CDR3 is TGTGCCAGCAGTTACTCGGGACAGGGTCTGTCGGACGAGCAGTACTTC. V is TRBV6-5 and J is TRBJ2-7; 9 nucleotides match TRBD1. CDR1 MNHEY and CDR2 SVGAGI come from the germline V gene. Trimming at V came to 0 bases and at J to 5 bases, leaving 8 bases not matched to a gene. The length of the CDR3 is 16 residues.

This clonotype was counted a single time. At one boundary the junction diverges from the germline segment, which might be a read error. This chain connects TRBV3-1 to TRBJ1-4; weak D call: TRBD1 (6 bases). The length of the CDR3 is 16 residues. The V gene's germline CDR1 is LGHDT and CDR2 YNNKEL (reference sequence). The CDR3 DNA reads as TGTGCCAGCAGCCAAGTAGGCGGGGGCCCTAATGGAAAACTGTTTTTT. It encodes CASSQVGGGPNGKLFF.

This clonotype was seen a few times. The J gene is TRBJ2-7, the V gene TRBV6-5; D remains ambiguous. The CDR3 covers 13 residues. Germline values: CDR1 MNHEY, CDR2 SVGAGI. Trimming cost V 0 bases and J 11 bases, with 14 bases left between them. CDR3 bases: TGTGCCAGCAGTTACTCGGGCGATATTGGGAAGTACTTC. It translates to CASSYSGDIGKYF.

The chain employs TRBV7-9 and TRBJ2-1; D may be TRBD1 or TRBD2 (6 bases each). V lost 0 bases, J lost 5 bases, and 14 bases lay in between. The germline CDR1 and CDR2 sequences are SEHNR and FQNEAQ (reference sequence). The CDR3 consists of 16 residues. The CDR3 region has the DNA TGTGCCAGCAGCTTAGCGCCTAGGGGGGCAAACAATGAGCAGTTCTTC. Translated: CASSLAPRGANNEQFF. Full variable domain (missing parts from reference TRBV7-9 and TRBJ2-1): DTGVSQNPRHKITKRGQNVTFRCDPISEHNRLYWYRQTLGQGPEFLTYFQNEAQLEKSRLLSDRFSAERPKGSFSTLEIQRTEQGDSAMYLCASSLAPRGANNEQFFGPGTRLTVL.

As concerns this clonotype: A single base separates this from a much larger clone, so it may be a read error. The chain couples TRBV16 to TRBJ2-7; no clear D gene. Looked up from germline, CDR1 is KGHSY and CDR2 is FQNENV. The V and J ends lost 1 base and 6 bases respectively, with 4 bases between them. The CDR3 contains 11 residues. The CDR3 nucleotides read TGTGCCAGCAGCCAATTTCGCGAGCAGTACTTC. It translates to CASSQFREQYF. The full variable domain, rest sourced from reference TRBV16 and TRBJ2-7, is GEEVAQTPKHLVRGEGQKAKLYCAPIKGHSYVFWYQQVLKNEFKFLISFQNENVFDETGMPKERFSAKCLPNSPCSLEIQATKLEDSAVYFCASSQFREQYFGPGTRLTVT.

This rearrangement joins TRBV5-1 to TRBJ2-3; 7 bases align to TRBD1. With V trimmed by 4 bases and J by 2 bases, 7 bases remained unmatched. The CDR3 consists of 15 residues. CDR1 and CDR2 from the germline V gene are SGHRS and YFSETQ. This chain's CDR3 is CASSIWDSPTDTQYF. Here the CDR3 DNA reads TGCGCCAGCAGCATATGGGACAGCCCCACAGATACGCAGTATTTT.

V is TRBV7-6 and J is TRBJ2-7, with D perhaps being TRBD1 or TRBD2 (5 bases each). V lost 1 base to trimming and J lost 5 bases, with 18 bases between them. Germline V CDR1 and CDR2: SGHVS, FNYEAQ. This CDR3 is built from 16 residues. The CDR3 loop is CASSLVRSDLGHEQYF. In DNA form, the CDR3 reads TGTGCCAGCAGCTTAGTCCGTAGTGATCTGGGACACGAGCAGTACTTC.

The V call is TRBV4-3, the J call TRBJ2-1; 7 bases map to TRBD2. The CDR3 sequence is 15 residues long. After removal of 2 bases from V and 2 bases from J, the junction contained 3 bases not matched to a gene. Germline CDR1 is LGHNA and CDR2 is YSLEER. This CDR3 reads CASSQPRGAYNEQFF. The CDR3 DNA follows: TGCGCCAGCAGCCAACCACGGGGGGCCTACAATGAGCAGTTCTTC.

V usage is TRBV6-5 and J usage is TRBJ2-1, with 9 nucleotides matching TRBD2. Germline CDR1 MNHEY, CDR2 SVGAGI. This CDR3 is 15 amino acids long. With V trimmed by 0 bases and J by 9 bases, 6 bases remained unmatched. The CDR3 DNA follows: TGTGCCAGCAGTTACTCGACCGGCGGGAGGGTTGAGCAGTTCTTC. Residues: CASSYSTGGRVEQFF.

This clonotype showed up many times. This rearrangement joins TRBV10-3 to TRBJ2-5, with 13 bases identical to TRBD2. V shed 5 bases and J 4 bases; nucleotides not matched to a gene: 7. Germline V gene data show CDR1 as ENHRY and CDR2 as SYGVKD. The CDR3 runs 16 residues. The CDR3 DNA reads as TGTGCCATCAGTTCTGGGACTAGCGGGATAGGAGAGACCCAGTACTTC. It codes for CAISSGTSGIGETQYF.

The J gene is TRBJ2-5, the V gene TRBV12-3 or TRBV12-4, with 9 bases aligning to TRBD2. V gave up 3 bases and J gave up 5 bases; unmatched junction bases: 7. CDR3 length: 15 amino acids. The CDR3 bases are TGTGCCAGCAGTTTTCGAGGGACTAGCCCCGAGACCCAGTACTTC. It encodes CASSFRGTSPETQYF.

This clonotype was seen a handful of times. The CDR3 DNA follows: TGCAGTGCTAGAAGGCCGGGGGGCAGCCAAGAGACCCAGTACTTC. Translation: CSARRPGGSQETQYF. The rearrangement uses TRBV20-1 and TRBJ2-5, with TRBD2 as a possible D gene (7 bases). The V end lost 2 bases, the J end lost 1 base, and 14 bases lay between the germline ends. CDR3 length: 15 residues. Germline CDR1 and CDR2: DFQATT and SNEGSKA (reference sequence).

The V call is TRBV20-1, the J call TRBJ2-6; TRBD2 is a possible D gene (6 bases). V gave up 5 bases and J gave up 0 bases, with 8 bases separating them. CDR1 and CDR2 (germline): DFQATT, SNEGSKA (reference sequence). CDR3 length equals 14 residues. The CDR3 sequence is CSASEGSGANVLTF. The CDR3 DNA reads as TGCAGTGCTTCGGAGGGCTCTGGGGCCAACGTCCTGACTTTC.

The V and J genes are TRBV5-1 and TRBJ2-2; TRBD2 agrees at 7 bases. J lost 2 bases, V lost 2 bases, and 6 bases had no gene match. Germline assignment: CDR1 SGHRS and CDR2 YFSETQ. This CDR3 spans 16 amino acids. The CDR3 DNA follows: TGCGCCAGCAGCTTCGGGCTAGCGGACAACACCGGGGAGCTGTTTTTT. It is translated as CASSFGLADNTGELFF.

V usage is TRBV29-1 and J usage is TRBJ2-6, with D unresolved. CDR3 length: 12 residues. V gave up 4 bases and J gave up 0 bases, with 1 base separating them. Per germline, CDR1 SQVTM and CDR2 ANQGSEA. The CDR3 region is CSVASGANVLTF. CDR3 sequence (DNA): TGCAGCGTTGCCTCTGGGGCCAACGTCCTGACTTTC.

The CDR3 region has the DNA TGCGCCAGCAGCTTCGCGACAGAGACGTTTGAGACCCAGTACTTC. Protein: CASSFATETFETQYF. The V call is TRBV5-1, the J call TRBJ2-5; D is perhaps TRBD1 (5 bases). This CDR3 spans 15 amino acids. Between the trimmed V and J ends, which lost 2 bases and 5 bases, there was a span of 16 bases. The germline V gene encodes CDR1 SGHRS and CDR2 YFSETQ.

This clonotype was counted only a few times. V and J are TRBV6-1 and TRBJ2-3; TRBD2 matches 7 bases. This CDR3 is 16 amino acids long. The ends lost 5 bases at V and 5 bases at J; junction bases unmatched: 13. Germline V lookup: CDR1 MNHNS, CDR2 SASEGT. The CDR3 loop is CASSITIYAGVDTQYF. CDR3 sequence (DNA): TGTGCCAGCAGTATAACCATATATGCGGGAGTAGATACGCAGTATTTT.

This clonotype was seen many times. V and J are TRBV4-1 and TRBJ1-2; 8 positions agree with TRBD1. CDR1 and CDR2 (germline): MGHRA, YSYEKL. The CDR3 has 16 amino acids. After removal of 0 bases from V and 8 bases from J, the junction contained 11 bases not matched to a gene. This CDR3 reads CASSQESTGVIRGYTF. The CDR3 DNA follows: TGCGCCAGCAGCCAAGAATCGACAGGGGTTATACGGGGCTACACCTTC.

This clonotype was found a few times. V is TRBV6-5 and J is TRBJ2-1, with 9 bases identical to TRBD2. The junction had 13 bases not matched to a gene; V was cut back by 0 bases and J by 10 bases. This CDR3 contains 17 residues. Germline V gives CDR1 MNHEY, CDR2 SVGAGI. CDR3 nucleotides: TGTGCCAGCAGTTACTCGGGTCTAGCGGGGAGGAGGGGGGAGCAGTTCTTC. Its protein product is CASSYSGLAGRRGEQFF.

This clonotype was seen only a few times. The chain recombines TRBV6-1 with TRBJ2-7, with 9 bases that match TRBD1. The CDR3 contains 14 residues. Losses at the gene ends were 6 bases for V and 7 bases for J; bases not matched to a gene: 10. Germline V gene sequence: CDR1 MNHNS, CDR2 SASEGT. This chain's CDR3 is CASSLGQGWHEQYF. The CDR3 DNA reads as TGTGCCAGCAGCCTGGGACAGGGTTGGCATGAGCAGTACTTC.

The chain links TRBV12-3 or TRBV12-4 to TRBJ1-2; D remains unclear. This CDR3 is 13 amino acids long. The V and J ends lost 4 bases and 4 bases respectively, with 10 bases between them. The CDR3 region is CASSSGRPYGYTF. The CDR3 coding sequence is TGTGCCAGCAGTTCAGGTCGGCCCTATGGCTACACCTTC.

The table lists this clonotype with many counts. The V call is TRBV19, the J call TRBJ2-7; possibly TRBD1 or TRBD2 for D (5 bases each). V dropped 4 bases and J dropped 0 bases, with 10 bases sitting between them. The CDR3 extends over 14 amino acids. Germline CDR1 is LNHDA and CDR2 is SQIVND (reference sequence). The CDR3 DNA follows: TGTGCCAGTAGTACCTGGGGGAGCTCCTACGAGCAGTACTTC. This gives the protein CASSTWGSSYEQYF.

This clonotype came up many times. The V and J genes are TRBV2 and TRBJ2-7, with D possibly matching TRBD1 (5 bases). This CDR3 has 14 amino acids. Trimming removed 3 bases at V and 3 bases at J, with 12 bases between. Germline values: CDR1 SNHLY, CDR2 FYNNEI. In nucleotides, the CDR3 is TGTGCCAGCAGTGACAGGGTTTGGGGCTACGAGCAGTACTTC. Amino acid sequence: CASSDRVWGYEQYF.